The source of this T cell receptor (beta chain) is a study of cytomegalovirus exposure and HLA in healthy donors. Whole-study results and caveats: First-cohort TCR clusters tended to co-occur in the approximately 110 validation repertoires, a later analysis found.

About this clone: The antigen is unknown.

This CDR3 is 15 amino acids long. Germline lookup yields CDR1 SNHLY and CDR2 FYNNEI. With 4 bases clipped from V and 4 bases from J, the junction kept 3 bases outside the gene matches. Profiling relied on immunoSEQ multiplex PCR, and the TCRdb table lists in-frame clones only, not all of them. The sample yields 90,000 to 120,000 clones, roughly 88% seen once. The sequence was collected from a woman aged 18-35 years in good health and CMV-seronegative. Material for sequencing was PBMCs. The chain uses TRBV2 and TRBJ2-3; the match to TRBD1 covers 12 bases. CDR3 nucleotide sequence: TGTGCCAGCAGTGGGGACAGGGGGCGAGCAGATACGCAGTATTTT. Translation gives CASSGDRGRADTQYF.